This T cell receptor (beta chain) was captured by sequencing in a study of response to subunit inactivated influenza vaccine (dated by TCRdb to 2016 to 2019). With regard to the full study: Deep quantitative T cell receptor repertoire profiling was used in the study to track responses to a trivalent subunit inactivated influenza vaccine.

Libraries came from RT-PCR. The run used an Illumina HiSeq 2500. TCRdb trimmed the raw reads at Q25, called clones with MiXCR and kept productive beta chains. When rows share a CDR3 protein, they turn into one entry using the most common DNA and genes. The sample table holds almost 250,000 distinct CDR3 sequences, of which 9.5% to 15% were seen once. The ten largest clonotypes hold roughly 7.7% of the sample. This clonotype was counted many times. There is no known antigen for this receptor. There are no base qualities to consult, and no much larger clone falls within one base. V lost 4 bases and J lost 4 bases; the stretch between them is 17 bases long. CDR1 and CDR2 (SGHRS, YFSETQ) derive from the germline V gene. From cysteine to phenylalanine, the CDR3 is 16 amino acids long. Of all the DNA, just the CDR3 is kept, 48 bases in frame from base 1. Points the paper makes about the study in general: According to the authors, only a limited number of new T cells may be recruited by each seasonal influenza vaccination.

The source material was non-naive T cells sorted from PBMCs, sampled 14 to 15 days before vaccination. Reading the label with the study, this specimen's cell subset or site is: memory T cell fraction. The origin of this receptor is a man aged 45-65 years who received an inactivated influenza vaccine. Donor details come from another sample of the same person, matched by shared clones. This sequence uses TRBV5-1 and TRBJ2-2; the D gene remains uncertain. The bases read TGCGCCAGCAGCGCCCTCCCCCAGGACGGCACCGGGGAGCTGTTTTTT. The encoded protein is CASSALPQDGTGELFF.